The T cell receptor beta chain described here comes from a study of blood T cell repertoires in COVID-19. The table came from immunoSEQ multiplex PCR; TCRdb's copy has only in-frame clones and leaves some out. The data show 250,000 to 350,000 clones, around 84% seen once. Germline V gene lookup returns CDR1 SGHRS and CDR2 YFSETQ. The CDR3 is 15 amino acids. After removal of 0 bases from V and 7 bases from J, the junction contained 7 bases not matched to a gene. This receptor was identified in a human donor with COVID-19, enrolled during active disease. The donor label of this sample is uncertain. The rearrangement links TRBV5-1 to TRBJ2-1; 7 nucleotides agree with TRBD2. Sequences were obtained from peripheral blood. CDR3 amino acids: CASSLEAGSHNEQFF. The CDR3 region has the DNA TGCGCCAGCAGCTTGGAAGCGGGATCACATAATGAGCAGTTCTTC.